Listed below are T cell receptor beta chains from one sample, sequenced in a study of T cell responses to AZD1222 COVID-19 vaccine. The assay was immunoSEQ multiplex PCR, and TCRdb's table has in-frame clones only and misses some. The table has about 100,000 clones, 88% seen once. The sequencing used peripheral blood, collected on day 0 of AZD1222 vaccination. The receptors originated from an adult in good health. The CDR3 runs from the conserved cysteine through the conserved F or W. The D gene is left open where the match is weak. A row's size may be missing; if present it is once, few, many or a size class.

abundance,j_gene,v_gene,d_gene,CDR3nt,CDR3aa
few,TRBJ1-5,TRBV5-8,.,TGTGCCAGCAGCTTCCCCGGGCAGCCCCAGCATTTT,CASSFPGQPQHF
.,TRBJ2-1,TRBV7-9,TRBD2,TGTGCCAGCAGCTTAGGGGGTAACCTAGCGGGAGTGGGAAAGTTCTTC,CASSLGGNLAGVGKFF
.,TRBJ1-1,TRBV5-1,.,TGCGCCAGCAGCCGTGACTCGCCGGGCGACACTGAAGCTTTCTTT,CASSRDSPGDTEAFF
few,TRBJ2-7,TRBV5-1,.,TGCGCCAGCAGATCCCTTACAAGTTACGAGCAGTACTTC,CASRSLTSYEQYF
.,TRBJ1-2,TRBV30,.,TGTGCCTGGAGTGCCAACAAGGGCTACACCTTC,CAWSANKGYTF
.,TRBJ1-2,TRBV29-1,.,TGCAGCGTTGGAGGACGGACGGATGCATATGGCTACACCTTC,CSVGGRTDAYGYTF
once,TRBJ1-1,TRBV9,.,TGTGCCAGCAGCTCAGGGGTGAACACTGAAGCTTTCTTT,CASSSGVNTEAFF
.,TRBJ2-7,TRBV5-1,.,TGCGCCAGCAGAACAACCTCGGGGTCCTACGAGCAGTACTTC,CASRTTSGSYEQYF
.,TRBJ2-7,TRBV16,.,TGTGCCAGCAGCCAGTCAAAGGGCGGGGAGCAGTACTTC,CASSQSKGGEQYF
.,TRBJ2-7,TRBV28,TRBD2,TGTGCCAGCAGTGCGCCCGGGACTAGCGGCACCTACGAGCAGTACTTC,CASSAPGTSGTYEQYF
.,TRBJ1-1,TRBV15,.,TGTGCCACCAGCAGAGATTTCACTGAAGCTTTCTTT,CATSRDFTEAFF
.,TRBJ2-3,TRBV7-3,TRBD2,TGTGCCAGCAGCCCAGAGGGACTAGCGGGAGGAGCAGATACGCAGTATTTT,CASSPEGLAGGADTQYF
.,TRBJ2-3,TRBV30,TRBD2,TGTGCCTGGAGTGGCTACACAGAGGGACTAGCGGGGACAGATACGCAGTATTTT,CAWSGYTEGLAGTDTQYF
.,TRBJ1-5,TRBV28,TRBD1,TGTGCCAGCAGCTCCGTCGGGACAGGGGGCTCCAATCAGCCCCAGCATTTT,CASSSVGTGGSNQPQHF